These 18 T cell receptor beta chains originate from one sample sequenced in a study of cytomegalovirus exposure and HLA in healthy donors. The PCR ran on 60 Vbeta and 13 Jbeta primers. Assay: immunoSEQ multiplex PCR; the TCRdb copy retains only in-frame clones and omits some. The table shows approximately 130,000 clones, with about 80% occurring only once. Sequencing was done on a sample of PBMCs. Source of these receptors: a young man in good health and CMV-seronegative.

The chain couples TRBV7-8 to TRBJ1-1; D is undetermined. Germline V gives CDR1 SGHVS, CDR2 FQNEAQ. The CDR3 length is 13 residues. The V gene lost 3 bases and the J gene lost 4 bases, with 9 bases spanning the gap. CDR3 amino acids: CASSFGGATEAFF. CDR3 in DNA: TGTGCCAGCAGCTTCGGAGGTGCCACTGAAGCTTTCTTT.

The chain has TRBV10-3 and TRBJ2-5, with 11 bases lining up with TRBD1. The V gene's germline CDR1 is ENHRY and CDR2 SYGVKD. CDR3 length: 14 amino acids. Unmatched junction bases numbered 5, after V lost 6 bases and J lost 5 bases. The CDR3 region has the DNA TGTGCCATCAGGGAGGACAGGGGGCTCGAGACCCAGTACTTC. Protein: CAIREDRGLETQYF.

This rearrangement joins TRBV2 to TRBJ1-2; maybe TRBD1 (6 bases). From germline, CDR1 is SNHLY and CDR2 FYNNEI. V was trimmed by 1 base and J by 7 bases, leaving 13 bases between them. There are 14 residues in the CDR3. The CDR3 here is CASSEVQGRVGYTF. CDR3 nucleotide sequence: TGTGCCAGCAGTGAAGTTCAGGGGCGGGTTGGCTACACCTTC.

The rearrangement links TRBV4-1 to TRBJ1-5, with 10 bases lining up with TRBD1. The CDR3 runs to 19 residues. V shed 0 bases and J 4 bases; nucleotides not matched to a gene: 12. In germline, CDR1 is MGHRA, CDR2 YSYEKL. CDR3 coding DNA: TGCGCCAGCAGCCAAGATTCGCAGACAGGGGGCCTTGTAAATCAGCCCCAGCATTTT. Protein product: CASSQDSQTGGLVNQPQHF.

This clone came up once. The chain carries TRBV9 and TRBJ1-1; D is unclear. Germline-derived CDR1 and CDR2 are SGDLS and YYNGEE. Trimming removed 2 bases from V and 4 bases from J, with 9 bases in between. The CDR3 extends over 13 amino acids. CDR3 in amino acids: CASSVRGSTEAFF. The DNA of the CDR3 is TGTGCCAGCAGCGTGCGAGGCAGCACTGAAGCTTTCTTT.

The chain employs TRBV6-5 and TRBJ1-1; TRBD1 matches at 7 bases. The CDR3 has 15 residues. Germline V gene data show CDR1 as MNHEY and CDR2 as SVGAGI. With V trimmed by 7 bases and J by 3 bases, 11 bases remained unmatched. CDR3 sequence (DNA): TGTGCCAGCACCCAGGGCAGGGGGTGGGACACTGAAGCTTTCTTT. Translated, it gives CASTQGRGWDTEAFF.

This sequence joins TRBV28 and TRBJ1-5, with TRBD1 matching over 7 bases. Looked up from germline, CDR1 is MDHEN and CDR2 is SYDVKM. With V trimmed by 8 bases and J by 9 bases, 13 bases remained unmatched. This CDR3 has 14 residues. Here the CDR3 DNA reads TGTGCCAGCGGTTGGGGGCAAGGACAGGTGCCCCAGCATTTT. This gives the protein CASGWGQGQVPQHF.

This clone was picked up one time. V is TRBV28 and J is TRBJ2-1; the match to TRBD1 covers 7 bases. Trimming cost V 5 bases and J 4 bases; bases outside gene matches: 11. The CDR3 extends over 16 amino acids. The germline V gene has CDR1 MDHEN and CDR2 SYDVKM. Here the CDR3 reads CASSTNRGQKYNEQFF. The CDR3 region has the DNA TGTGCCAGCAGTACTAATAGGGGACAGAAATACAATGAGCAGTTCTTC. Using reference TRBV28 and TRBJ2-1 for the parts outside the CDR3, the full variable domain is DVKVTQSSRYLVKRTGEKVFLECVQDMDHENMFWYRQDPGLGLRLIYFSYDVKMKEKGDIPEGYSVSREKKERFSLILESASTNQTSMYLCASSTNRGQKYNEQFFGPGTRLTVL.

Turning to this clone: The junction departs from germline at one end; a sequencing error may be responsible. This chain uses TRBV9 with TRBJ2-7, with 9 bases matching TRBD1. Germline loops: CDR1 SGDLS, CDR2 YYNGEE. This CDR3 has 14 residues. The CDR3 is CVSSVGTGWNEQYF. CDR3 nucleotide sequence: TGTGTCAGCAGCGTCGGGACAGGGTGGAACGAGCAGTACTTC.

This chain connects TRBV9 to TRBJ2-3; a possible D gene is TRBD1 (5 bases). Germline loops: CDR1 SGDLS, CDR2 YYNGEE. The length of the CDR3 is 15 residues. Trimming removed 2 bases at V and 1 base at J, with 11 bases between. CDR3 in DNA: TGTGCCAGCAGCGTGGCCGGACACCGCACAGATACGCAGTATTTT. Translating gives CASSVAGHRTDTQYF.

The gene calls are TRBV7-9 and TRBJ1-1; D perhaps matches TRBD1 (5 bases). The V gene's germline CDR1 is SEHNR and CDR2 FQNEAQ (reference sequence). The CDR3 spans 15 residues. With 1 base removed from V and 5 bases from J, the gap between germline ends came to 14 bases. CDR3 nucleotide sequence: TGTGCCAGCAGCTTAGTCGGGGGAAGTGGGACTGAAGCTTTCTTT. Translating it yields CASSLVGGSGTEAFF.

J is TRBJ1-1 and V is TRBV7-2; weak D call: TRBD1 (5 bases). V was trimmed by 1 base and J by 5 bases, leaving 17 bases between them. The germline gives CDR1 SGHTA, CDR2 FQGNSA. The CDR3 has 16 residues. The CDR3 coding sequence is TGTGCCAGCAGCTTAGTCCTGGGGCTAACCCATACTGAAGCTTTCTTT. It yields the protein CASSLVLGLTHTEAFF. Variable domain in full (rest from reference TRBV7-2 and TRBJ1-1): GAGVSQSPSNKVTEKGKDVELRCDPISGHTALYWYRQSLGQGLEFLIYFQGNSAPDKSGLPSDRFSAERTGGSVSTLTIQRTQQEDSAVYLCASSLVLGLTHTEAFFGQGTRLTVV.

The chain carries TRBV5-6 and TRBJ1-6; D is undetermined. The length of the CDR3 is 16 residues. With 1 base removed from V and 7 bases from J, the gap between germline ends came to 15 bases. CDR1 and CDR2 (germline): SGHDT, YYEEEE. The CDR3 coding sequence is TGTGCCAGCAGCTTGAAGCCGCCCATGGTGAATTCACCCCTCCACTTT. Translation: CASSLKPPMVNSPLHF.

V and J are TRBV6-6 and TRBJ2-1, with 9 positions matching TRBD2. Germline-derived CDR1 and CDR2 are MNHNY and SVGAGI (reference sequence). The CDR3 loop spans 15 amino acids. Trimming cost V 4 bases and J 5 bases; bases outside gene matches: 6. CDR3 residues: CASSFRLAADNEQFF. The CDR3 DNA reads TGTGCCAGCAGTTTCCGACTAGCGGCCGACAATGAGCAGTTCTTC.

The gene calls are TRBV4-2 and TRBJ1-1; D perhaps matches TRBD1 (5 bases). Trimming removed 3 bases from V and 1 base from J, with 12 bases in between. In germline, CDR1 is LGHNA, CDR2 YNFKEQ. This CDR3 contains 15 residues. The CDR3 loop is CASSHSWGENTEAFF. In DNA, the CDR3 is TGTGCCAGCAGCCACTCTTGGGGGGAGAACACTGAAGCTTTCTTT.

The chain has TRBV18 and TRBJ2-7, with 7 nucleotides matching TRBD2. With 3 bases clipped from V and 6 bases from J, the junction kept 29 bases outside the gene matches. CDR1 and CDR2 (germline): KGHSH, LQKENI. The CDR3 spans 21 residues. The CDR3: CASSPDISGGLGRRGLTEQYF. CDR3 bases: TGTGCCAGCTCACCCGACATTTCGGGGGGTCTGGGTCGAAGGGGCCTAACCGAGCAGTACTTC.

This sequence joins TRBV30 and TRBJ2-7; 8 bases map to TRBD1. The CDR3 has 15 amino acids. CDR1 and CDR2 (germline): GTSNPN, SVGIG (reference sequence). V shed 2 bases and J 5 bases; nucleotides not matched to a gene: 11. The CDR3 DNA reads as TGTGCCTGGAGTCCCGGACAGGGAATAGTCCACGAGCAGTACTTC. Protein product: CAWSPGQGIVHEQYF. Variable domain in full (rest from reference TRBV30 and TRBJ2-7): SQTIHQWPATLVQPVGSPLSLECTVEGTSNPNLYWYRQAAGRGLQLLFYSVGIGQISSEVPQNLSASRPQDRQFILSSKKLLLSDSGFYLCAWSPGQGIVHEQYFGPGTRLTVT.

The J gene is TRBJ1-1, the V gene TRBV4-1; maybe TRBD1 (6 bases). CDR1 and CDR2 from the germline V gene are MGHRA and YSYEKL. V was trimmed by 3 bases and J by 1 base, leaving 9 bases between them. The CDR3 totals 14 residues. The CDR3 is CASSQNRANTEAFF. The CDR3 DNA reads as TGCGCCAGCAGCCAGAACAGGGCGAACACTGAAGCTTTCTTT.